This T cell receptor (beta chain) appears in the sequencing data of a study of OX40 agonist ivuxolimab in advanced cancers. Study findings and constraints: CD8+ T cells were the subset that, on average, had more expanded clones than CD4+.

The CDR3 contains 17 residues. A remark on this clone: The antigen remains unidentified.

Assay: immunoSEQ multiplex PCR; the TCRdb copy retains only in-frame clones and omits some. There are nearly 65,000 clones in the sample; approximately 91% occur only once, and over 3.5% lies in the top ten. The J gene is TRBJ2-3, the V gene TRBV21-1. TRBV21-1 is termed a pseudogene. The input for sequencing was CD4+ or CD8+ T cells sorted from blood, taken in a trial of the OX40 agonist ivuxolimab. The TCR originated in an adult with an advanced solid tumor such as melanoma, head and neck, liver or kidney cancer. CDR3 amino acids: CASSAGPGPSLPDTQYF. CDR3 nucleotide sequence: TGTGCCAGCAGCGCCGGACCGGGACCGTCCCTCCCGGATACGCAGTATTTT.